This entry concerns a single T cell receptor beta chain. Random hexamers were used to reverse transcribe roughly 0.45 to 1 ug of RNA. Amplification of TCR beta CDR3 across 54 Vbeta and 13 Jbeta was performed with immunoSEQ multiplex PCR. MiXCR was run by TCRdb on the immunoSEQ multiplex PCR reads, yielding one entry per CDR3 protein. The sample has about 150,000 distinct CDR3 sequences; about 95% are singletons. The data belong to a study of CD8 T cells in Susac syndrome. The CDR3 is 12 residues long. The V and J ends lost 10 bases and 6 bases, in that order; junction bases with no gene match: 3. The germline gives CDR1 PRHDT, CDR2 FYEKMQ (reference sequence).

This receptor was identified in a human donor with multiple sclerosis. The chain carries TRBV13 and TRBJ2-1; 10 nucleotides match TRBD2. Sequencing was performed on CD8+ T cells from PBMCs. CDR3 residues: CATQRGGNEQFF. For the CDR3, the DNA is TGTGCCACCCAGCGGGGGGGCAATGAGCAGTTCTTC.